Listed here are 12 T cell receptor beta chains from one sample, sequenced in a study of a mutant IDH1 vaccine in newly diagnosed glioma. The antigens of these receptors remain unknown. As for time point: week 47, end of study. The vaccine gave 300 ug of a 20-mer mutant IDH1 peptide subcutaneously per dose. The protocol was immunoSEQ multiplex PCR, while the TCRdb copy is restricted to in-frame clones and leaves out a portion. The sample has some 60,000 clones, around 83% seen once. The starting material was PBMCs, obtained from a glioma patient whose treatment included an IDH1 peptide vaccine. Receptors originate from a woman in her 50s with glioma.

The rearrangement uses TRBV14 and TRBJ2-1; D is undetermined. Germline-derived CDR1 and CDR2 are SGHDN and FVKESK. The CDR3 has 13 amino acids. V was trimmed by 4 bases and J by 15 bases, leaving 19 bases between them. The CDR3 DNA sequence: TGTGCCAGCAGCCTTTCTGGGCCGGGCAGACGGTTCTTC. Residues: CASSLSGPGRRFF.

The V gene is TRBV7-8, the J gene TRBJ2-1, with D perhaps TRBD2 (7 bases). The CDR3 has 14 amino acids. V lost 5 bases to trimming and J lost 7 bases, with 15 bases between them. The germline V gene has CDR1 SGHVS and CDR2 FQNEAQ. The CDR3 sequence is CASSLRGGWNEQFF. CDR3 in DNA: TGTGCCAGCAGCCTGAGGGGGGGTTGGAATGAGCAGTTCTTC.

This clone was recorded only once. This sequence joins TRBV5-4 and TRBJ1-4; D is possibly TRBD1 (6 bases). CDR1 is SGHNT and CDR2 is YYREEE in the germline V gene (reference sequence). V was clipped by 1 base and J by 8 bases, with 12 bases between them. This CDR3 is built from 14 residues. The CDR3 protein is CASSLQGNREKLFF. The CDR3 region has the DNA TGTGCCAGCAGCTTGCAGGGGAACCGGGAAAAACTGTTTTTT.

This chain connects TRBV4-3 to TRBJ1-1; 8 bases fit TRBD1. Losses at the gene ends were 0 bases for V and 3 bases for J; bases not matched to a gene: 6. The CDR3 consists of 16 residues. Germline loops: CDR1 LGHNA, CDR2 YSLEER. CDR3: CASSQDRTGMDTEAFF. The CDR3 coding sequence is TGCGCCAGCAGCCAAGATCGGACAGGGATGGACACTGAAGCTTTCTTT.

CDR3 bases: TGTGCCAGCAGTTACGGGGGGGTGTCCTACAATGAGCAGTTCTTC. Protein product: CASSYGGVSYNEQFF. The genes are TRBV6-6 and TRBJ2-1, with 7 bases matching TRBD2. The germline V gene encodes CDR1 MNHNY and CDR2 SVGAGI (reference sequence). J was trimmed by 1 base and V by 2 bases; bases with no gene match: 2. This CDR3 region has 15 residues.

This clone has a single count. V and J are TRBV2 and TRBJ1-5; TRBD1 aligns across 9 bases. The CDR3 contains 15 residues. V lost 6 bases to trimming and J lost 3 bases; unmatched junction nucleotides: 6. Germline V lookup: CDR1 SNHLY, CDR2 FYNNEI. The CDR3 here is CASSPGTGINQPQHF. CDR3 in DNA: TGTGCCAGCAGCCCCGGGACAGGGATCAATCAGCCCCAGCATTTT.

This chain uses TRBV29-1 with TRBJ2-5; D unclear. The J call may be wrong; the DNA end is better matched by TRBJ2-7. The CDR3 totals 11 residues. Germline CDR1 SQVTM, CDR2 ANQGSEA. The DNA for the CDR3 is TGCAGCGGGCGGAGTGGGTCCGAGCAGTACTTC. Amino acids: CSGRSGSEQYF.

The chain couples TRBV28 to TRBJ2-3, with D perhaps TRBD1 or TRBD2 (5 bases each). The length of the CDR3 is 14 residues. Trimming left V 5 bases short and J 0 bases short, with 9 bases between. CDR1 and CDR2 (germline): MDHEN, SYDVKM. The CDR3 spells CASSPGRSTDTQYF. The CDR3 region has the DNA TGTGCCAGCAGTCCGGGACGGAGCACAGATACGCAGTATTTT.

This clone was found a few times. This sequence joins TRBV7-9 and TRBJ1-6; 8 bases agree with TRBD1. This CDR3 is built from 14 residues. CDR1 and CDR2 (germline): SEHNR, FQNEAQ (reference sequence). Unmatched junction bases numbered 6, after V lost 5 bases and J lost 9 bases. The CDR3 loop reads CASSPGQESSPLHF. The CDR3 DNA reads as TGTGCCAGCAGCCCGGGACAGGAATCTTCACCCCTCCACTTT.

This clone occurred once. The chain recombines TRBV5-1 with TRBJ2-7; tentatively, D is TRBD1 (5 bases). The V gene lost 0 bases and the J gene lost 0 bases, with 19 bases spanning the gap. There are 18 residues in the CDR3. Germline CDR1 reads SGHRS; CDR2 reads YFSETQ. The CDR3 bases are TGCGCCAGCAGCTTGGACGTAGCCAACCCAGGGCTCTCCTACGAGCAGTACTTC. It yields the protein CASSLDVANPGLSYEQYF. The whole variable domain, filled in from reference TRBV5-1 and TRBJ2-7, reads KAGVTQTPRYLIKTRGQQVTLSCSPISGHRSVSWYQQTPGQGLQFLFEYFSETQRNKGNFPGRFSGRQFSNSRSEMNVSTLELGDSALYLCASSLDVANPGLSYEQYFGPGTRLTVT.

CDR3 in amino acids: CASRPRTGGTEAFF. The CDR3 coding sequence is TGTGCCAGCCGTCCGAGGACAGGGGGAACTGAAGCTTTCTTT. The chain joins TRBV7-2 to TRBJ1-1, with 10 bases fitting TRBD1. Losses at the gene ends were 8 bases for V and 5 bases for J; bases not matched to a gene: 8. The CDR3 is 14 amino acids. CDR1 and CDR2 from the germline V gene are SGHTA and FQGNSA.

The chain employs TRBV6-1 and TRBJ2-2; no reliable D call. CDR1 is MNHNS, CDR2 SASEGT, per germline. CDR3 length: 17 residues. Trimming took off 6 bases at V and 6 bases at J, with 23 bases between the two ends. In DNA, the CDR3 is TGTGCCAGCAGCGAAAGAGGCTGGGATCATCGGGCCGGGGAGCTGTTTTTT. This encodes CASSERGWDHRAGELFF.